A single sample gave rise to the 32 T cell receptor beta chains below, sequenced in a study of blood T cell repertoires in COVID-19. Profiling relied on immunoSEQ multiplex PCR, and the TCRdb table lists in-frame clones only, not all of them. The sample holds approximately 50,000 clones, 87% seen once. The sample comprised peripheral blood. The receptor set was obtained from a man aged 50-60 years with active COVID-19.

V gene TRBV11-2 combines with J gene TRBJ2-7; D might be TRBD2 (5 bases). The CDR3 loop spans 13 amino acids. V dropped 6 bases and J dropped 0 bases, with 9 bases sitting between them. Per germline, CDR1 SGHAT and CDR2 FQNNGV. The CDR3 DNA is TGTGCCAGCAGACCGCGGGTCTCCTACGAGCAGTACTTC. Residues: CASRPRVSYEQYF.

The J gene is TRBJ1-2, the V gene TRBV29-1; 8 bases are shared with TRBD1. Germline trimming cut 8 bases from V and 10 bases from J; bases unmatched to any gene: 12. Germline loops: CDR1 SQVTM, CDR2 ANQGSEA. The CDR3 runs 12 residues. As DNA, the CDR3 is TGCAGCATCGACCTCCCGGGACAGGCCTACACCTTC. It translates to CSIDLPGQAYTF.

The chain recombines TRBV5-4 with TRBJ2-1, with a weak D call TRBD1 (5 bases). The CDR3 totals 14 residues. Germline CDR1 reads SGHNT; CDR2 reads YYREEE (reference sequence). V dropped 0 bases and J dropped 1 base, with 5 bases sitting between them. The CDR3 bases are TGTGCCAGCAGCTTGGAGGGGTCCTACAATGAGCAGTTCTTC. Its protein is CASSLEGSYNEQFF.

The chain recombines TRBV5-8 with TRBJ2-6, with D possibly being TRBD2 (5 bases). Trimming took 3 bases from V and 13 from J, leaving 26 bases between them. Germline assignment: CDR1 SGHTS and CDR2 YDEGEE. The CDR3 totals 17 residues. The DNA for the CDR3 is TGTGCCAGCAGCTCTTACCTAAAGGAGGTCGGTCGGATGGTCCTGACTTTC. This gives the protein CASSSYLKEVGRMVLTF.

V usage is TRBV5-1 and J usage is TRBJ2-1, with 11 bases that match TRBD1. This CDR3 is built from 18 residues. The V gene's germline CDR1 is SGHRS and CDR2 YFSETQ. V lost 3 bases and J lost 4; bases outside the gene matches: 12. CDR3 nucleotide sequence: TGCGCCAGCAGCTCCTTACCGGCAGGGACAGGGGGATACAATGAGCAGTTCTTC. Encoded protein: CASSSLPAGTGGYNEQFF.

This clone has only one observation. V usage is TRBV3-1 (or the pseudogene TRBV3-2) and J usage is TRBJ2-1; weak D call: TRBD1 (6 bases). Trimming took off 0 bases at V and 7 bases at J, with 16 bases between the two ends. The CDR3 totals 16 residues. The germline V gene encodes CDR1 LGHDT and CDR2 YNNKEL (reference sequence). The chain's CDR3 is CASSQDPGAPWNEQFF. DNA of the CDR3: TGTGCCAGCAGCCAAGATCCAGGGGCTCCGTGGAATGAGCAGTTCTTC.

This clone was observed a single time. The chain joins TRBV3-1 (or the pseudogene TRBV3-2) to TRBJ1-1; TRBD1 matches 11 bases. The CDR3 spans 16 residues. V shed 4 bases and J 5 bases; nucleotides not matched to a gene: 9. Germline V gene sequence: CDR1 LGHDT, CDR2 YNNKEL (reference sequence). Here the CDR3 DNA reads TGTGCCAGCAGCCTCGGGACAGGGGGGGCGTTGACTGAAGCTTTCTTT. Amino acid sequence: CASSLGTGGALTEAFF.

V and J are TRBV15 and TRBJ1-1, with 7 nucleotides matching TRBD1. This CDR3 is built from 17 residues. The ends lost 2 bases at V and 5 bases at J; junction bases unmatched: 14. The V gene's germline CDR1 is LNHNV and CDR2 YYDKDF (reference sequence). CDR3 amino acids: CATSRNYRAGGLTEAFF. CDR3 coding DNA: TGTGCCACCAGCAGAAACTATCGAGCAGGGGGGTTAACTGAAGCTTTCTTT.

The chain links TRBV5-1 to TRBJ1-1; possibly TRBD1 for D (5 bases). The CDR3 extends over 14 amino acids. V lost 4 bases, J lost 3 bases, and 13 bases lay in between. CDR1 is SGHRS, CDR2 YFSETQ, per germline. CDR3 in amino acids: CASSRLGGDTEAFF. CDR3 sequence (DNA): TGCGCCAGCAGCCGTCTAGGAGGGGACACTGAAGCTTTCTTT.

The chain is built from TRBV7-6 and TRBJ1-2; 9 positions agree with TRBD1. Losses at the gene ends were 1 base for V and 8 bases for J; bases not matched to a gene: 17. CDR1 and CDR2 (germline): SGHVS, FNYEAQ. The CDR3 extends over 18 amino acids. The CDR3 spells CASSLVQGTGRPLEGYTF. The CDR3 region has the DNA TGTGCCAGCAGCTTAGTTCAAGGGACAGGGCGTCCCTTAGAAGGCTACACCTTC.

The rearrangement uses TRBV6-1 and TRBJ1-2, with TRBD1 as a possible D gene (6 bases). Germline CDR1 reads MNHNS; CDR2 reads SASEGT. Between the trimmed V and J ends, which lost 1 base and 4 bases, there was a span of 10 bases. The CDR3 extends over 14 amino acids. The CDR3 reads CASSEVTGRYGYTF. For the CDR3, the DNA is TGTGCCAGCAGTGAAGTGACAGGTCGCTATGGCTACACCTTC.

The chain combines TRBV3-1 (or the pseudogene TRBV3-2) with TRBJ2-1; possibly TRBD1 for D (5 bases). Germline V lookup: CDR1 LGHDT, CDR2 YNNKEL (reference sequence). This CDR3 contains 15 residues. V was shortened by 2 bases and J by 5 bases, with 13 bases between the two germline ends. CDR3 in amino acids: CASSQSSQGNNEQFF. The DNA of the CDR3 is TGTGCCAGCAGCCAATCGTCTCAGGGAAACAATGAGCAGTTCTTC.

This clone was recorded only once. The chain is built from TRBV14 and TRBJ2-1; 8 bases align to TRBD2. V shed 2 bases, J shed 11 bases, and the junction held 11 bases outside the gene matches. The germline gives CDR1 SGHDN, CDR2 FVKESK. The CDR3 consists of 15 residues. The CDR3 protein is CASSQLAGIALQQFF. The CDR3 DNA follows: TGTGCCAGCAGCCAATTAGCGGGAATAGCACTACAGCAGTTCTTC.

The chain couples TRBV5-1 to TRBJ2-7; 10 bases map to TRBD2. The CDR3 runs 15 residues. The J segment lost 4 bases and the V segment lost 4 bases, leaving 8 bases of the junction unmatched. Per germline, CDR1 SGHRS and CDR2 YFSETQ. The CDR3 loop is CASSNPSGSTYEQYF. The DNA for the CDR3 is TGCGCCAGCAGCAACCCTAGCGGGAGTACATACGAGCAGTACTTC.

In DNA, the CDR3 is TGTGCCAGCAGTTATGAGGGCCAAGCCAAAAACATTCAGTACTTC. Translation: CASSYEGQAKNIQYF. The chain uses TRBV6-2 or TRBV6-3 and TRBJ2-4; tentatively, D is TRBD2 (5 bases). There are 15 residues in the CDR3. V lost 3 bases to trimming and J lost 0 bases, with 9 bases between them. The germline CDR1 and CDR2 sequences are MNHEY and SVGEGT.

CDR3 protein: CASSSGLAALGEQFF. The CDR3 coding sequence is TGTGCCAGTAGTTCAGGACTAGCGGCCCTAGGTGAGCAGTTCTTC. This chain links TRBV19 with TRBJ2-1; 10 nucleotides match TRBD2. CDR1 is LNHDA and CDR2 is SQIVND in the germline V gene (reference sequence). The CDR3 covers 15 residues. Trimming took 5 bases from V and 9 from J; bases not matched to a gene: 10.

The V call is TRBV18, the J call TRBJ1-2; D possibly corresponds to TRBD1 (6 bases). The germline V and J ends were trimmed by 4 bases and 2 bases, with 14 bases remaining between them. The CDR3 consists of 15 residues. CDR1 and CDR2 (germline): KGHSH, LQKENI. This CDR3 is CASSLTRQENYGYTF. Here the CDR3 DNA reads TGTGCCAGCTCACTTACTAGACAGGAAAACTATGGCTACACCTTC.

V usage is TRBV5-1 and J usage is TRBJ2-5; D may be TRBD1 (6 bases). This CDR3 has 13 amino acids. Germline CDR1 is SGHRS and CDR2 is YFSETQ. V shed 6 bases and J shed 5 bases, with 14 bases lying between them. The CDR3 DNA reads TGCGCCAGCAATAGGGGCCAGGGGGAGACCCAGTACTTC. Encoded protein: CASNRGQGETQYF.

CDR3 coding DNA: TGTGCCACCAGTGAGGCACTAGCGGGGGGGCCCCAGTACTTC. Its protein is CATSEALAGGPQYF. This chain uses TRBV24-1 with TRBJ2-5; TRBD2 aligns across 13 bases. The germline V gene has CDR1 KGHDR and CDR2 SFDVKD. V trimming: 4 bases; J trimming: 9 bases; junction bases outside the gene matches: 4. The length of the CDR3 is 14 residues.

In this sample, this clone turned up a few times. This chain links TRBV21-1 with TRBJ2-7; the table's TRBD2 call for D was not verified on the DNA. TRBV21-1 is assigned pseudogene status. This CDR3 region has 14 residues. This chain's CDR3 is CASSKVGESLEQYF. The CDR3 bases are TGTGCCAGCAGCAAAGTTGGAGAATCTTTGGAGCAGTACTTC.

The gene calls are TRBV12-3 or TRBV12-4 and TRBJ1-2; TRBD1 might be the D (6 bases). This CDR3 has 12 amino acids. V was clipped by 7 bases and J by 6 bases, with 12 bases between them. In DNA form, the CDR3 reads TGTGCCAGCACGGACAGATTTAATGGCTACACCTTC. It is translated as CASTDRFNGYTF.

The chain combines TRBV4-3 with TRBJ2-7, with D possibly being TRBD1 (5 bases). The CDR3 covers 15 residues. V was cut by 5 bases and J by 2 bases, with 16 bases left in between. Germline-derived CDR1 and CDR2 are LGHNA and YSLEER. In nucleotides, the CDR3 is TGCGCCAGCAGCACCCATAGGGCAGGGACCTACGAGCAGTACTTC. Amino acids: CASSTHRAGTYEQYF.

The chain employs TRBV6-2 or TRBV6-3 and TRBJ2-5; TRBD2 matches at 9 bases. Germline assignment: CDR1 MNHEY and CDR2 SVGEGT. This CDR3 has 15 residues. Trimming at V came to 5 bases and at J to 1 base, leaving 5 bases not matched to a gene. In nucleotides, the CDR3 is TGTGCCAGCAGTACCCCGACTAGCGGCCAAGAGACCCAGTACTTC. This codes for CASSTPTSGQETQYF.

This sequence joins TRBV6-5 and TRBJ2-2, with TRBD2 matching over 10 bases. The V gene's germline CDR1 is MNHEY and CDR2 SVGAGI. V gave up 8 bases and J gave up 6 bases; unmatched junction bases: 9. This CDR3 region has 15 residues. As DNA, the CDR3 is TGTGCCAGCGGGTTTAGCGGGAGGCCCCCCGGGGAGCTGTTTTTT. Translated: CASGFSGRPPGELFF.

The chain carries TRBV29-1 and TRBJ2-3; 7 nucleotides match TRBD1. Germline V gene data show CDR1 as SQVTM and CDR2 as ANQGSEA. The CDR3 runs to 16 residues. V was clipped by 5 bases and J by 2 bases; unmatched bases: 13. The CDR3 DNA reads TGCAGCGTTAGGGACAGTCTCTCTACCTACACAGATACGCAGTATTTT. Its translation is CSVRDSLSTYTDTQYF.

The V gene is TRBV2, the J gene TRBJ1-2, with D uncertain. Deletions cut 8 bases from V and 7 bases from J, with 29 bases between. The CDR3 extends over 17 amino acids. Germline V CDR1 and CDR2: SNHLY, FYNNEI. CDR3 coding DNA: TGTGCCAGCTCGTATTCTAGGGAGTCCTCCCTTGGGAGTGGCTACACCTTC. It translates to CASSYSRESSLGSGYTF. Together with reference TRBV2 and TRBJ1-2, the CDR3 gives the full variable domain: EPEVTQTPSHQVTQMGQEVILRCVPISNHLYFYWYRQILGQKVEFLVSFYNNEISEKSEIFDDQFSVERPDGSNFTLKIRSTKLEDSAMYFCASSYSRESSLGSGYTFGSGTRLTVV.

This clone was detected only a few times. The chain links TRBV12-3 or TRBV12-4 to TRBJ2-7, with a weak D call TRBD2 (5 bases). Trimming took 3 bases from V and 3 from J, leaving 9 bases between them. This CDR3 contains 13 residues. CDR3 loop: CASSFYRGYEQYF. The CDR3 nucleotides are TGTGCCAGCAGTTTTTATCGGGGCTACGAGCAGTACTTC.

DNA of the CDR3: TGTGCCAGCAGTCTAGAGCGGGAGTTTCTGTTTTTT. Its translation is CASSLEREFLFF. The chain combines TRBV2 with TRBJ2-2; 8 bases fit TRBD2. V lost 5 bases and J lost 14; bases outside the gene matches: 7. Per the germline V gene, CDR1 is SNHLY and CDR2 is FYNNEI. This CDR3 spans 12 amino acids.

This clone has more than one count but fewer than ten. The V and J genes are TRBV30 and TRBJ1-6, with a weak D call TRBD1 (5 bases). The CDR3 spans 13 residues. Germline CDR1 is GTSNPN and CDR2 is SVGIG (reference sequence). Trimming shortened V by 4 bases and J by 8 bases, and 12 bases separated the two germline ends. CDR3 nucleotides: TGTGCCTGGAATGCAGGGATCGATTCACCCCTCCACTTT. Translating gives CAWNAGIDSPLHF.

A few counts support this clone. This rearrangement joins TRBV7-9 to TRBJ1-3, with a weak D call TRBD1 (5 bases). Germline-derived CDR1 and CDR2 are SEHNR and FQNEAQ (reference sequence). Trimming cost V 5 bases and J 4 bases, with 15 bases left between them. The CDR3 consists of 15 residues. The CDR3 DNA follows: TGTGCCAGCAGCCCCGTCGGAGGGGAGGGAAACACCATATATTTT. Its translation: CASSPVGGEGNTIYF.

The chain carries TRBV12-3 or TRBV12-4 and TRBJ2-5, with a tentative D call TRBD2 (6 bases). Trimming stripped 8 bases from V and 1 base from J, with 11 bases between. CDR3 size: 13 residues. The CDR3 region has the DNA TGTGCCAGCGCCCGGGGGACCCAAGAGACCCAGTACTTC. This codes for CASARGTQETQYF.

This chain uses TRBV2 with TRBJ1-1; no clear D. Looked up from germline, CDR1 is SNHLY and CDR2 is FYNNEI. This CDR3 is built from 13 residues. The V gene lost 8 bases and the J gene lost 1 base, with 11 bases spanning the gap. CDR3 sequence (DNA): TGTGCCAGCTCATCGGAGGGGAACACTGAAGCTTTCTTT. It encodes CASSSEGNTEAFF.